This TCR beta chain derives from a study of shared clonotypes between healthy human individuals. The deep-level immunoSEQ assay was used. Clones were sequenced by immunoSEQ multiplex PCR, and TCRdb holds only the in-frame ones, with some missing. The sample carries approximately 1.9 million clones, roughly 93% recorded once. Naive CD8 populations comprised CD45RO-negative cells positively selected for CCR7, excluding terminally differentiated effector memory CD45RA+ cells. From germline, CDR1 is SGDLS and CDR2 YYNGEE. The CDR3 runs to 18 residues. V lost 0 bases and J 3 bases, leaving 22 bases between the germline ends.

The chain is built from TRBV9 and TRBJ2-7; D might be TRBD1 or TRBD2, each matching 6 bases. Sequencing was carried out using naive CD8+ T cells from PBMCs. This TCR was recovered from a man younger than 35 in good health. Some clones in this sample may be carry-over from other donors' samples. In DNA, the CDR3 is TGTGCCAGCAGCGTAGCTTTGAATCGGGGCGGGACAAACTACGAGCAGTACTTC. Its translation is CASSVALNRGGTNYEQYF.